A selection of T cell receptor beta chains follows, all from one sample in a study of low-dose radiotherapy and immunotherapy resistance in tumors. TCRdb called the reads again in MiXCR, with one record for every CDR3 protein. The repertoire holds approximately 84,000 distinct CDR3 sequences, with roughly 17% as singletons. The material was PBMCs, obtained after low-dose radiotherapy plus immunotherapy. These receptors came from a male donor with prostate cancer. Each CDR3 is given with its conserved first and last residue. A D gene is named only where the DNA matches it firmly.

-,TRBV11-2,CASSFAGQTEQETQYF
-,TRBV24-1,CATSDVGRTDTQYF
-,TRBV29-1,CSGGDQREKLFF
-,TRBV9,CASSERDTLYEQYF
-,TRBV7-2,CASSLSRDSYNEQFF
-,TRBV7-9,CVSSLGGGAGPSDEQYF
-,TRBV7-2,CASSLGQGTYEQYF
TRBD2,TRBV19,CASSPSGLAIYEQYF
TRBD2,TRBV5-1,CASSAAGDDTDTQYF
TRBD2,TRBV12-3/TRBV12-4,CASSRFRSGTSTDTQYF
-,TRBV30,CAWGDQRNSPLHF
-,TRBV19,CASTRQVPNTEAFF
TRBD2,TRBV5-4,CASSWTSAGAADTQYF
-,TRBV19,CASRNTYGYTF
-,TRBV6-5,CASSYSTAGGWTGELFF
-,TRBV2,CASRIGDLSNQPQHF
TRBD1,TRBV28,CASFEGATETQYF
TRBD1,TRBV6-2/TRBV6-3,CASSNRQGTEAFF
TRBD1,TRBV4-3,CASSPGRGNEKLFF
TRBD1,TRBV29-1,CSVKGHRDREPDTQYF
-,TRBV20-1,CSARDSKDSQETQYF
TRBD2,TRBV28,CASSSTTTSVLTGELFF
TRBD1,TRBV10-2,CASSPGQGIGLFF
TRBD2,TRBV5-1,CASSKTSGRPPADTQYF
TRBD2,TRBV20-1,CSASNPLAGPSTDTQYF
-,TRBV30,CAWSVGLGPYGYTF
-,TRBV27,CASSLSSRNTEAFF
-,TRBV7-9,CASSPKWADTQYF
-,TRBV6-5,CASAGSPSGETQYF